The clone carrying this T cell receptor beta chain was recorded many times. This entry is derived from a study of T cells after yellow fever vaccination. TCRdb fed the 5' RACE reads into MiXCR, producing one record per CDR3 protein. The table includes over 110,000 distinct CDR3 sequences, over 7% detected once. The CDR3 is 16 amino acids. Germline CDR1 is DFQATT and CDR2 is SNEGSKA (reference sequence). V was pared by 6 bases and J by 0 bases, with 17 bases between. The source is a young man who received the YFV17D yellow fever vaccine. This chain uses TRBV20-1 with TRBJ2-2; no reliable D call. The material was CD4+ T cells sorted from PBMCs, obtained 5 days after the yellow fever booster vaccination. The CDR3 spells CSAQPGRSANTGELFF. CDR3 DNA sequence: TGCAGTGCCCAACCCGGGCGCTCAGCGAACACCGGGGAGCTGTTTTTT.